This is a list of T cell receptor beta chains from one sample in a study of a mutant IDH1 vaccine in newly diagnosed glioma. Profiled with immunoSEQ multiplex PCR; TCRdb holds only in-frame clones, not every one. The repertoire includes around 30,000 clones, over 75% of them detected once, and less than 3% sits in the top ten. The antigens these receptors bind are not known. Here the sequenced sample was PBMCs, taken from a glioma patient whose treatment included an IDH1 peptide vaccine. The receptors derive from a man between 35 and 55 years old with glioma. Each CDR3 is given with its conserved first and last residue. The order of the fields is CDR3 DNA, CDR3 protein, clone size, D gene, V gene, J gene. The D gene is left open where the match is weak. Clone size is given for some rows only: seen once, a few or many times, or a class if the clone is expanded.

TGTGCCACCAGCTGTCGAGCGGTGAGCTCCTACGAGCAGTACTTC,CATSCRAVSSYEQYF,NA,NA,TRBV15,TRBJ2-7
TGTGCCAGCAGCCCCGACAGGGGCTGGTTAGGGGCCAACGTCCTGACTTTC,CASSPDRGWLGANVLTF,once,TRBD1,TRBV7-9,TRBJ2-6
TGTGCCAGCAACTTGGGGGGTCGGTATGGCTACACCTTC,CASNLGGRYGYTF,NA,NA,TRBV5-4,TRBJ1-2
TGTGCCAGCAGCGTAACTAGCGGGAGGATCGACGAGCAGTACTTC,CASSVTSGRIDEQYF,NA,TRBD2,TRBV9,TRBJ2-7
TGTGCCAGCAGCTTAGTTGCCGGTTATCAAGAGACCCAGTACTTC,CASSLVAGYQETQYF,NA,NA,TRBV7-9,TRBJ2-5
TGTGCCAGCAGTTTATGGGGCAATCAGCCCCAGCATTTT,CASSLWGNQPQHF,NA,NA,TRBV27,TRBJ1-5
TGTGCCAGCAGCCTCGGGACTAGCACAGATACGCAGTATTTT,CASSLGTSTDTQYF,NA,NA,TRBV7-9,TRBJ2-3
TGTGCCAGGCTTAAACAGGGTTTTACTGAAGCTTTCTTT,CARLKQGFTEAFF,NA,NA,TRBV18,TRBJ1-1
TGTGCCAGTAGTATAGGGGACAGCCAGGTTTATGGCTACACCTTC,CASSIGDSQVYGYTF,NA,TRBD1,TRBV19,TRBJ1-2
TGTGCCAGCAGCGCCTGGGGAGCGGGAGCCTCCTACGAGCAGTACTTC,CASSAWGAGASYEQYF,once,TRBD2,TRBV7-9,TRBJ2-7
TGTGCCAGTAGTATAGGGACAGGGGCCAGGGATGAGCAGTTCTTC,CASSIGTGARDEQFF,NA,TRBD1,TRBV19,TRBJ2-1
TGTGCCAGCAATACCGGGACCAGGGAGACCCAGTACTTC,CASNTGTRETQYF,once,NA,TRBV11-1,TRBJ2-5
TGTGCCAGCAGTTACTCCCTCGGAGGCTACACCTTC,CASSYSLGGYTF,NA,NA,TRBV6-6,TRBJ1-2
TGCGCCAGCAGCCTGGGACAGCTCCAAGAGACCCAGTACTTC,CASSLGQLQETQYF,NA,TRBD1,TRBV5-1,TRBJ2-5